This T cell receptor beta chain derives from a study of molecular identifiers for immune sequencing clone quantification. The wider study: Replicates split RNA from approximately 22,000 or 94,000 naive CD8 cells five ways, and the researchers sequenced four portions. Overall study results and limits: Detection of one spiked Jurkat cell's TCR RNA reportedly worked in one million naive cells. Should identical TCR molecules share a barcode, the sizes of highly expanded clones could be underestimated.

The CDR3 is 15 amino acids. The trim removed 5 bases at V and 0 bases at J, leaving 10 bases unmatched. The germline V gene has CDR1 GTSNPN and CDR2 SVGIG (reference sequence). MiXCR, applied by TCRdb to the PCR reads, yields one record per CDR3 protein. The sample lists around 470,000 distinct CDR3 sequences; roughly 24% were seen once. About this clonotype itself: Its antigen remains unknown. This clone may be a read error of a much larger clone one base away. A read error is likely, as this CDR3 ends without the conserved phenylalanine or tryptophan.

The chain recombines TRBV30 with TRBJ2-7; 7 nucleotides align to TRBD2. What was sequenced was naive CD8+ T cells from blood, with Jurkat cell RNA spiked in. Subset: FACS-sorted CD8+CD4-CCR7+CD45RA+ naive T cells. This TCR was recovered from a human donor in good health. Some libraries in this study had Jurkat cell RNA spiked in. Here the CDR3 reads CAWQPPAGNSYEQYS. CDR3 coding DNA: TGTGCCTGGCAACCCCCAGCGGGAAACTCCTACGAGCAGTACTCC.